This is a list of T cell receptor beta chains from one sample in a study of vaccination and CD4 T cells after COVID-19. TCRdb reprocessed the PCR reads with MiXCR, giving one entry per CDR3 protein. The sample contains 9,500 to 14,000 distinct CDR3 sequences, 29% of which appear only once. What these receptors recognize is not known. The sample taken for sequencing was cultured CD4+ T cells from blood. The source of these receptors is a human donor with COVID-19. Each CDR3 is given with its conserved first and last residue. Fields, in order: clone size, V gene, J gene, D gene, CDR3 protein, CDR3 DNA. D genes are given only for firm matches. Clone size appears in some rows only: once, few, many, or a class for an expanded clone.

few	TRBV7-7	TRBJ2-1	TRBD1	CASSRDRANEQFF	TGTGCTAGCAGCAGGGACAGGGCCAATGAGCAGTTCTTC
few	TRBV5-1	TRBJ1-2	NA	CASSSYGGGEGYTF	TGCGCCAGCAGCTCATACGGAGGGGGAGAAGGCTACACCTTC
few	TRBV19	TRBJ2-3	TRBD1	CASTIIAGTAETDTDTQYF	TGTGCCAGTACCATAATAGCCGGGACAGCCGAAACTGACACAGATACGCAGTATTTT
NA	TRBV4-3	TRBJ2-5	TRBD2	CASSQAFGLAGVKGETQYF	TGCGCCAGCAGCCAGGCATTCGGACTAGCGGGCGTAAAGGGAGAGACCCAGTACTTC
NA	TRBV19	TRBJ2-1	TRBD1	CASSIRDRVSEQFF	TGTGCCAGTAGTATCCGGGACAGGGTTAGTGAGCAGTTCTTC
NA	TRBV20-1	TRBJ1-6	NA	CSATRPRGDASPLHF	TGCAGTGCTACTCGCCCCAGGGGCGACGCTTCACCCCTCCACTTT
few	TRBV27	TRBJ2-1	TRBD2	CASTATSGLSSYNEQFF	TGTGCCAGCACCGCGACTAGCGGACTAAGCTCCTACAATGAGCAGTTCTTC
once	TRBV29-1	TRBJ1-2	NA	CSVDQDGGNGYTF	TGCAGCGTTGATCAGGACGGGGGTAATGGCTACACCTTC
few	TRBV2	TRBJ2-7	NA	CASREAGRMSSYEQYF	TGTGCCAGCAGAGAGGCTGGCAGGATGAGCTCCTACGAGCAGTACTTC
NA	TRBV7-2	TRBJ2-7	TRBD2	CASSLGVQRGSSYEQYF	TGTGCCAGCAGCTTAGGCGTGCAGCGGGGGAGCTCCTACGAGCAGTACTTC
few	TRBV11-3	TRBJ1-1	NA	CASSLGRGRGLLNTEAFF	TGTGCCAGCAGCTTAGGCCGGGGGCGCGGACTATTGAACACTGAAGCTTTCTTT
NA	TRBV11-2	TRBJ1-4	TRBD1	CASSLPGTEGEKLFF	TGTGCCAGCAGCCTCCCTGGGACAGAAGGGGAAAAACTGTTTTTT
NA	TRBV5-6	TRBJ1-1	NA	CASSRTSTGEAFF	TGTGCCAGCAGCCGAACCTCGACAGGAGAAGCTTTCTTT
NA	TRBV6-4	TRBJ1-5	NA	CASRTRHSNQPQHF	TGTGCCAGCAGGACACGGCATAGCAATCAGCCCCAGCATTTT
NA	TRBV20-1	TRBJ2-3	TRBD2	CSAPGTSGGGRTDTQYF	TGCAGTGCTCCCGGGACTAGCGGGGGGGGACGCACAGATACGCAGTATTTT
few	TRBV7-3	TRBJ2-5	TRBD2	CASSPSTSGGVETQYF	TGTGCCAGCAGCCCTTCTACTAGCGGGGGGGTCGAGACCCAGTACTTC
few	TRBV7-2	TRBJ2-7	NA	CASSLGGGGPSYEQYF	TGTGCCAGCAGCTTAGGTGGTGGGGGGCCATCCTACGAGCAGTACTTC
NA	TRBV5-1	TRBJ2-7	TRBD1	CASSYTPGTDYEQYF	TGCGCCAGCAGCTATACCCCCGGGACAGACTACGAGCAGTACTTC
NA	TRBV7-2	TRBJ2-1	TRBD1	CASSLGTGPYNEQFF	TGTGCCAGCAGCTTAGGGACAGGGCCCTACAATGAGCAGTTCTTC
few	TRBV10-3	TRBJ2-4	NA	CAISDPGLAKNIQYF	TGTGCCATCAGTGACCCCGGCCTAGCCAAAAACATTCAGTACTTC
few	TRBV30	TRBJ1-6	TRBD1	CAWLTQGKNSPLHF	TGTGCCTGGTTAACACAGGGGAAAAATTCACCCCTCCACTTT
medium-sized	TRBV24-1	TRBJ1-5	NA	CATSHGSDQPQHF	TGTGCCACCAGCCACGGGTCCGATCAGCCCCAGCATTTT